This TCR beta chain derives from a study of blood T cell repertoires in COVID-19. Turning to the study itself: Samples of COVID-19 (acute and convalescent) were obtained from the United States, Italy and Spain. From T cells, B-cell-depleted T cells, or PBMCs came the material, which was cDNA or gDNA.

Note on this clone: Other DNA variants within this sample encode the same CDR3.

This table comes from immunoSEQ multiplex PCR, and its TCRdb copy is limited to in-frame clones, with some not included. The profile shows under 500,000 clones, approximately 90% of them singletons. The CDR3 totals 17 residues. CDR1 and CDR2 from the germline V gene are LNHDA and SQIVND (reference sequence). The ends lost 1 base at V and 2 bases at J; junction bases unmatched: 2. The study recruited people aged about 18 to 90 years across under 25 US areas. This sequence joins TRBV19 and TRBJ2-3, with 14 bases matching TRBD2. Sequencing used PBMCs or T cells enriched from blood (not recorded which). The receptor was isolated from a young woman with acute COVID-19. Here the CDR3 reads CASSIGLAGGPTDTQYF. The CDR3 DNA follows: TGTGCCAGTAGTATAGGACTAGCGGGGGGGCCCACAGATACGCAGTATTTT.